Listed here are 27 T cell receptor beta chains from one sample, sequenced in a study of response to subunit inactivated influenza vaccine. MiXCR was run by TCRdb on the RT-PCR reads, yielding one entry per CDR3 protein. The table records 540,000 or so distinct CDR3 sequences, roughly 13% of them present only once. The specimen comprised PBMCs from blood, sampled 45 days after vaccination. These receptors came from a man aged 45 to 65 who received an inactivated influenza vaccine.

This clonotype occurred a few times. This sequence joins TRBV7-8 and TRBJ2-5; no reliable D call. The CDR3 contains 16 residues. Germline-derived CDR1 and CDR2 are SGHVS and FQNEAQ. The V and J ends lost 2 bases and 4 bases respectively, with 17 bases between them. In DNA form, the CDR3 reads TGTGCCAGCAGCTTACCCCTTTTTGGGGAACGAGAGACCCAGTACTTC. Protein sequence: CASSLPLFGERETQYF.

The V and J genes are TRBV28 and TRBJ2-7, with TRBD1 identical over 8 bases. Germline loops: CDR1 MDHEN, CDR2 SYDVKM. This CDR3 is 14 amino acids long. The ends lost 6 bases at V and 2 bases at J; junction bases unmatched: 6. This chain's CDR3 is CASRPQGVPYEQYF. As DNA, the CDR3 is TGTGCCAGCAGGCCACAGGGGGTCCCCTACGAGCAGTACTTC.

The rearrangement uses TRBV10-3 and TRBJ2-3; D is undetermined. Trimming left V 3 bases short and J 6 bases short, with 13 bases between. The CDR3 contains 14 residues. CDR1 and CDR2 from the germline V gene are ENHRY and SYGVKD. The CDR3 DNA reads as TGTGCCATCAGTGATTGGGTAGCTTCCGATACGCAGTATTTT. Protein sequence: CAISDWVASDTQYF.

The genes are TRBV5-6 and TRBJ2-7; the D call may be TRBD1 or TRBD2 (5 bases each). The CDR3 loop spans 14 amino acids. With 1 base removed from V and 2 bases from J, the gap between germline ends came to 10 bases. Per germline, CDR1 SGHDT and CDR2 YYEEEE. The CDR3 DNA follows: TGTGCCAGCAGCTTGCCCGGGGACGCCTACGAGCAGTACTTC. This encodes CASSLPGDAYEQYF.

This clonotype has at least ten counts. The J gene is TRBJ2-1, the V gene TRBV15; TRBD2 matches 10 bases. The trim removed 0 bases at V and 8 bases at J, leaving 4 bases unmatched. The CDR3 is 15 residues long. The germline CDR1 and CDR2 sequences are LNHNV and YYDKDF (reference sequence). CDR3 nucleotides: TGTGCCACCAGCAGAGAAGCGGGGGGGCCAGATGAGCAGTTCTTC. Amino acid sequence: CATSREAGGPDEQFF. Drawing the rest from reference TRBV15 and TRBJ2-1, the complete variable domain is DAMVIQNPRYQVTQFGKPVTLSCSQTLNHNVMYWYQQKSSQAPKLLFHYYDKDFNNEADTPDNFQSRRPNTSFCFLDIRSPGLGDTAMYLCATSREAGGPDEQFFGPGTRLTVL.

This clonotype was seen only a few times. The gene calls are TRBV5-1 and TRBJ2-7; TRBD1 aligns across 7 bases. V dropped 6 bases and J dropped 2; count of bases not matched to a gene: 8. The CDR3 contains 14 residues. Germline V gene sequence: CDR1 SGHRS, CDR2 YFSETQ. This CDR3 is CASTSGQGAYEQYF. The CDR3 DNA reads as TGCGCCAGCACCTCCGGGCAGGGGGCCTACGAGCAGTACTTC.

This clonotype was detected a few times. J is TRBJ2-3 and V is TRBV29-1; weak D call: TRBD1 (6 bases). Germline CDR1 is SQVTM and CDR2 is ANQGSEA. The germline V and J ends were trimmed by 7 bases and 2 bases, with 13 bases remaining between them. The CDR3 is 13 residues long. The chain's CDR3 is CSARGQYTDTQYF. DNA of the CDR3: TGCAGCGCTAGGGGACAATACACAGATACGCAGTATTTT.

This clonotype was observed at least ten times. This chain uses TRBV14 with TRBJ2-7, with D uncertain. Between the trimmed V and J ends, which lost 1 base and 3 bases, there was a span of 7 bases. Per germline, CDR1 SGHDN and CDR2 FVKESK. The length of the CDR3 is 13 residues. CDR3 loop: CASSQAGVYEQYF. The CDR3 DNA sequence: TGTGCCAGCAGCCAAGCAGGAGTCTACGAGCAGTACTTC.

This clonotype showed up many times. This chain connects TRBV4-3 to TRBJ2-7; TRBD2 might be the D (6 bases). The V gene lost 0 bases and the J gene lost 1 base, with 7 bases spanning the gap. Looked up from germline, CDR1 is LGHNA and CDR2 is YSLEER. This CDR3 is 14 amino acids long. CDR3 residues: CASSQDRESYEQYF. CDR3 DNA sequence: TGCGCCAGCAGCCAAGATCGGGAGTCCTACGAGCAGTACTTC.

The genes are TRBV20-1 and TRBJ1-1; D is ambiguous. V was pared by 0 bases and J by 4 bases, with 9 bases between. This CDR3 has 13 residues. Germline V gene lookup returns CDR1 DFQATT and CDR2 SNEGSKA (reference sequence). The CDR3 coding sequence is TGCAGTGCTAGAGATCGGATGACCACTGAAGCTTTCTTT. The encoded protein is CSARDRMTTEAFF.

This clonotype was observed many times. CDR3 residues: CASSLNEKLFF. The CDR3 bases are TGTGCCAGCAGCTTAAATGAAAAACTGTTTTTT. This rearrangement joins TRBV28 to TRBJ1-4; D is unresolved. CDR1 is MDHEN, CDR2 SYDVKM, per germline. The CDR3 is 11 residues long. The ends were cut back, 6 bases at V and 5 bases at J, with 4 bases in the middle.

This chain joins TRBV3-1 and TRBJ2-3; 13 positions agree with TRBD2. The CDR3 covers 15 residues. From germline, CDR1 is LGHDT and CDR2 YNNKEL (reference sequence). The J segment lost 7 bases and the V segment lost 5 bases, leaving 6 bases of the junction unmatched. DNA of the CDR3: TGTGCCAGCAGCTGGACTAGCGGGAGTATGAATACGCAGTATTTT. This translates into CASSWTSGSMNTQYF.

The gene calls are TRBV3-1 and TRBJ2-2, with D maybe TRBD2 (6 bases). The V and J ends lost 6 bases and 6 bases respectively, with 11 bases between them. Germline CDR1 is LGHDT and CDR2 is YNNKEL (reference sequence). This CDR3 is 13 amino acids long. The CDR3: CASRTTGAGELFF. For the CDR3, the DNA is TGTGCCAGCAGGACTACGGGGGCCGGGGAGCTGTTTTTT.

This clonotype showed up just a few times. The CDR3 sequence is CASSPYNAQETQYF. The CDR3 DNA follows: TGTGCCAGCAGTCCGTATAACGCCCAAGAGACCCAGTACTTC. The chain couples TRBV27 to TRBJ2-5; D gene ambiguous. Germline V lookup: CDR1 MNHEY, CDR2 SMNVEV (reference sequence). V dropped 5 bases and J dropped 1 base, with 11 bases sitting between them. This CDR3 comprises 14 residues.

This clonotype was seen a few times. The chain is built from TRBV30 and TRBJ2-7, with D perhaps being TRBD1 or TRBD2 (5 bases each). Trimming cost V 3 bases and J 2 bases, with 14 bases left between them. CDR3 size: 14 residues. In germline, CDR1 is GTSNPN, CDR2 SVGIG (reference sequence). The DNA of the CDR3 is TGTGCCTGGAGCCGCGGGCAGGGCGCCTACGAGCAGTACTTC. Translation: CAWSRGQGAYEQYF.

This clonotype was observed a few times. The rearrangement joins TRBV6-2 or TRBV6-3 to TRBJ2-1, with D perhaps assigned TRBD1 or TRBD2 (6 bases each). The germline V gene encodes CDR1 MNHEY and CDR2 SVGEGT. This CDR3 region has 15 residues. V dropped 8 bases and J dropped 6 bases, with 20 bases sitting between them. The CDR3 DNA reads TGTGCCAGCGTCCTGGGGGCGGGACTCATCAATGAGCAGTTCTTC. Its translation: CASVLGAGLINEQFF.

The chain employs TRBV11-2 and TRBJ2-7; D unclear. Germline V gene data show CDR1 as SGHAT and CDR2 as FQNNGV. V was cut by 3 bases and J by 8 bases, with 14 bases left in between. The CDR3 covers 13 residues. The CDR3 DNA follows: TGTGCCAGCAGCTTCGACACCCTGGGTCAGCAGTACTTC. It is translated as CASSFDTLGQQYF. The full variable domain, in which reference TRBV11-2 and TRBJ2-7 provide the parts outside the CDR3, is EAGVAQSPRYKIIEKRQSVAFWCNPISGHATLYWYQQILGQGPKLLIQFQNNGVVDDSQLPKDRFSAERLKGVDSTLKIQPAKLEDSAVYLCASSFDTLGQQYFGPGTRLTVT.

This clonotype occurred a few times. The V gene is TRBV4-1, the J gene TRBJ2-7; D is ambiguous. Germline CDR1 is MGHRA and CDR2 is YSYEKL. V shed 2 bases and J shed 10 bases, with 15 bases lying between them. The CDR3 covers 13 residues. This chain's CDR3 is CASSQPGSGYQYF. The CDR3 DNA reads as TGCGCCAGCAGCCAACCGGGTTCTGGCTACCAGTACTTC.

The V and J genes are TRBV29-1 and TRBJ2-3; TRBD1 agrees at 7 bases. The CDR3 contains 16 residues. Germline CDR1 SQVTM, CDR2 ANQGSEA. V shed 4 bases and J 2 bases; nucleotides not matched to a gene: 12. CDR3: CSVVPTRDRATDTQYF. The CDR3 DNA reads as TGCAGCGTTGTCCCCACCCGGGACAGAGCCACAGATACGCAGTATTTT.

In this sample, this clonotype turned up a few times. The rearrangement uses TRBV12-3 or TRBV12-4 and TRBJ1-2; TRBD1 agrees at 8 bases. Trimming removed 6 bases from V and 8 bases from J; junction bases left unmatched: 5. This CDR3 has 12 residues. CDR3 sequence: CASRRTGKGYTF. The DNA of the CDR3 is TGTGCCAGCAGGAGGACAGGGAAAGGCTACACCTTC.

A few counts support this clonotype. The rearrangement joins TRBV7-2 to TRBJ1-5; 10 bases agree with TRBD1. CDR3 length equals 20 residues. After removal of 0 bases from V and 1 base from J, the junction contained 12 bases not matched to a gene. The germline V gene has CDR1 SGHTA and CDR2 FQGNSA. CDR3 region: CASSLAPGTGAALSNQPQHF. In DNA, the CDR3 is TGTGCCAGCAGCTTAGCGCCCGGGACAGGGGCGGCGTTGAGCAATCAGCCCCAGCATTTT.

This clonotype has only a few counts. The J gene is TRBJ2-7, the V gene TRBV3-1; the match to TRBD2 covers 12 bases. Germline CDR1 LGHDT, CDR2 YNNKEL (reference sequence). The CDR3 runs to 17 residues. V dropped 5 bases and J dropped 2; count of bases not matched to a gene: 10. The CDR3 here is CASSSRTSGEGTYEQYF. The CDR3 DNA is TGTGCCAGCAGCTCCCGGACTAGCGGGGAGGGTACCTACGAGCAGTACTTC.

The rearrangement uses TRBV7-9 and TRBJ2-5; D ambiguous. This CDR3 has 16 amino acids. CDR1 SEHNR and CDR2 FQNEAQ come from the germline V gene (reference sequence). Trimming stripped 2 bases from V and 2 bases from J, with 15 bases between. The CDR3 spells CASSLILLGPQETQYF. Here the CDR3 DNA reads TGTGCCAGCAGCTTAATTTTATTGGGCCCGCAAGAGACCCAGTACTTC. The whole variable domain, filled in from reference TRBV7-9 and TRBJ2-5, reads DTGVSQNPRHKITKRGQNVTFRCDPISEHNRLYWYRQTLGQGPEFLTYFQNEAQLEKSRLLSDRFSAERPKGSFSTLEIQRTEQGDSAMYLCASSLILLGPQETQYFGPGTRLLVL.

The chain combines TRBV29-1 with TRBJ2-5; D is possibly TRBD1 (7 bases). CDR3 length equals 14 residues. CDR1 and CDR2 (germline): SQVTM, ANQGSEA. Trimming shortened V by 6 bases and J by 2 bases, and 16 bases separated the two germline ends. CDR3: CSVYAQGRQETQYF. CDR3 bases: TGCAGCGTATATGCACAGGGGAGGCAAGAGACCCAGTACTTC.

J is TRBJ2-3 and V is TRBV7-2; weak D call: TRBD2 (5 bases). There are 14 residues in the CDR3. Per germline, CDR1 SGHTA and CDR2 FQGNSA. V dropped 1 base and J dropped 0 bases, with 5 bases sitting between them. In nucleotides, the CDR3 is TGTGCCAGCAGCTTAGAGCGGAGCACAGATACGCAGTATTTT. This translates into CASSLERSTDTQYF.

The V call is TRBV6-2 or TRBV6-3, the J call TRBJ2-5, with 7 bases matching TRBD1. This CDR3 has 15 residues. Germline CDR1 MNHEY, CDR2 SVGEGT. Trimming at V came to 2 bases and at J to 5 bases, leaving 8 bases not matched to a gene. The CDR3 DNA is TGTGCCAGCAGTTACCGTGGACAGGCCTATGAGACCCAGTACTTC. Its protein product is CASSYRGQAYETQYF.

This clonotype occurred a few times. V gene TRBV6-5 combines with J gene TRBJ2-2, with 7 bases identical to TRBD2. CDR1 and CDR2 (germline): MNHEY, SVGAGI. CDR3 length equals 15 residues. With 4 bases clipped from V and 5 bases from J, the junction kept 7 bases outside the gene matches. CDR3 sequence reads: CASSSDGGGTGELFF. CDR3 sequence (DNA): TGTGCCAGCAGTTCTGATGGGGGGGGAACCGGGGAGCTGTTTTTT.